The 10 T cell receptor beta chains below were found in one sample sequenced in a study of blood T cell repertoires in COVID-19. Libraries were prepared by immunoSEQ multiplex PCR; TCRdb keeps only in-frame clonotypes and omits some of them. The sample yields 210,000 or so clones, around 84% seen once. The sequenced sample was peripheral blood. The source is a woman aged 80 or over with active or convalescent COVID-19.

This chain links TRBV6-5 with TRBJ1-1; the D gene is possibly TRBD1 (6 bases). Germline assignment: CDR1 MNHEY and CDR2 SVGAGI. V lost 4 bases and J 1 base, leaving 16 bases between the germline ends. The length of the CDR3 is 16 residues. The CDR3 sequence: CASSLRGIDPNTEAFF. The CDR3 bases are TGTGCCAGCAGTTTGAGGGGGATCGACCCGAACACTGAAGCTTTCTTT.

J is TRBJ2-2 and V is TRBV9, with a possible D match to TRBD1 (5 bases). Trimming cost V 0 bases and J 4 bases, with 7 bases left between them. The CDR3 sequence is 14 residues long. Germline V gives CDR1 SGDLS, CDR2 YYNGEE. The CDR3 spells CASSVEDTTGELFF. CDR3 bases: TGTGCCAGCAGCGTAGAGGACACCACCGGGGAGCTGTTTTTT.

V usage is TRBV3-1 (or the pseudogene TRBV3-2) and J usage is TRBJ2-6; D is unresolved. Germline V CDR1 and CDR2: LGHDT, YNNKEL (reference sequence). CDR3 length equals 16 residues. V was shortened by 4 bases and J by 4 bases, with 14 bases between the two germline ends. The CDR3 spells CASSPPNTRGANVLTF. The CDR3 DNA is TGTGCCAGCAGCCCACCAAACACCCGAGGGGCCAACGTCCTGACTTTC.

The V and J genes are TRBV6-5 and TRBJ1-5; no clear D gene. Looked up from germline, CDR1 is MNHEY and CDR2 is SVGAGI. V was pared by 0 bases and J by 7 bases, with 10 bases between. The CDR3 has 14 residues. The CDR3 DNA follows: TGTGCCAGCAGTTACTCGAGAGTGGAGCAGCCCCAGCATTTT. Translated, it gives CASSYSRVEQPQHF.

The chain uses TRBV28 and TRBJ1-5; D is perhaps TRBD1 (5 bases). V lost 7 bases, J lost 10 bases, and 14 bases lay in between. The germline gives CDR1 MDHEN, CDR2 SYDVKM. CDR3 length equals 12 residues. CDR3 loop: CASTQLGGPQHF. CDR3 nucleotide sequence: TGTGCCAGCACCCAATTGGGGGGTCCCCAGCATTTT.

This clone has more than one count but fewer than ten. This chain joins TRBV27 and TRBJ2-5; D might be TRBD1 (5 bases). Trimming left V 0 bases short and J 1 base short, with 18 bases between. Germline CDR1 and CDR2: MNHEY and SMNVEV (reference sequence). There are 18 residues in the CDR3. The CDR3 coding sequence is TGTGCCAGCAGTTTATCCTTCGATACAGGTGGTGGCCAAGAGACCCAGTACTTC. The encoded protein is CASSLSFDTGGGQETQYF.

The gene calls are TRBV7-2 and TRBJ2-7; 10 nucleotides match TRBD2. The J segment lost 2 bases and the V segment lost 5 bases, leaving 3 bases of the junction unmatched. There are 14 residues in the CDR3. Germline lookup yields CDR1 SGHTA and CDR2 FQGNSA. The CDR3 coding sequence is TGTGCCAGCAGCGCCAGCGGGGGGGCCTACGAGCAGTACTTC. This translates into CASSASGGAYEQYF.

For the CDR3, the DNA is TGTGCCAGCAGCTCCCGGGGTCAAGAGACCCAGTACTTC. Its translation: CASSSRGQETQYF. The genes are TRBV9 and TRBJ2-5; possibly TRBD2 for D (5 bases). The germline V and J ends were trimmed by 4 bases and 2 bases, with 9 bases remaining between them. Germline lookup yields CDR1 SGDLS and CDR2 YYNGEE. The CDR3 covers 13 residues. Together with reference TRBV9 and TRBJ2-5, the CDR3 gives the full variable domain: DSGVTQTPKHLITATGQRVTLRCSPRSGDLSVYWYQQSLDQGLQFLIQYYNGEERAKGNILERFSAQQFPDLHSELNLSSLELGDSALYFCASSSRGQETQYFGPGTRLLVL.

Here the CDR3 DNA reads TGTGCCAGCAGCCCTCTTCGGACAGGAGAGAATCAGCCCCAGCATTTT. This translates into CASSPLRTGENQPQHF. The V gene is TRBV6-2 or TRBV6-3, the J gene TRBJ1-5; TRBD1 aligns across 7 bases. In germline, CDR1 is MNHEY, CDR2 SVGEGT. Germline trimming cut 6 bases from V and 4 bases from J; bases unmatched to any gene: 12. This CDR3 has 16 residues.

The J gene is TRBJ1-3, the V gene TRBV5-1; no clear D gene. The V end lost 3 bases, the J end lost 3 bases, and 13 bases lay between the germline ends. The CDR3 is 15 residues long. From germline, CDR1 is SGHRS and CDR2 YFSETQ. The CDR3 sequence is CASSSLVGDGNTIYF. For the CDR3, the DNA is TGCGCCAGCAGCTCATTGGTAGGAGATGGAAACACCATATATTTT.